The 32 T cell receptor beta chains below come from one sample, sequenced in a study of identifying expanded T cells in peripheral blood. TCRdb's copy holds only in-frame clones and misses some; the assay was immunoSEQ multiplex PCR. The table lists approximately 100,000 clones, roughly nine tenths of them singletons, with 17% in the top ten. Source material: blood. The receptors derive from a person aged 18 to 75 in good health.

The chain is built from TRBV19 and TRBJ2-1, with TRBD1 matching over 9 bases. V dropped 6 bases and J dropped 4; count of bases not matched to a gene: 10. There are 16 residues in the CDR3. Per germline, CDR1 LNHDA and CDR2 SQIVND (reference sequence). The CDR3: CASRPLRGQGYNEQFF. The CDR3, as DNA: TGTGCCAGTAGACCCCTGAGGGGACAGGGTTACAATGAGCAGTTCTTC.

This clone was seen more than once but under ten times. This sequence joins TRBV6-5 and TRBJ2-1; D is undetermined. Germline CDR1 reads MNHEY; CDR2 reads SVGAGI. Deletions cut 2 bases from V and 6 bases from J, with 11 bases between. The CDR3 consists of 14 residues. The CDR3 loop reads CASSYMLTGNEQFF. In nucleotides, the CDR3 is TGTGCCAGCAGTTACATGCTTACCGGCAATGAGCAGTTCTTC.

The chain uses TRBV9 and TRBJ2-3, with a possible D match to TRBD1 (5 bases). Trimming pared 4 bases from V and 6 bases from J, leaving 9 bases between. The CDR3 spans 12 residues. CDR1 is SGDLS, CDR2 YYNGEE, per germline. The CDR3 bases are TGTGCCAGCAGCAGGGGTTCGGATACGCAGTATTTT. This sequence encodes CASSRGSDTQYF. Complete variable domain (other parts from reference TRBV9 and TRBJ2-3): DSGVTQTPKHLITATGQRVTLRCSPRSGDLSVYWYQQSLDQGLQFLIQYYNGEERAKGNILERFSAQQFPDLHSELNLSSLELGDSALYFCASSRGSDTQYFGPGTRLTVL.

This rearrangement joins TRBV5-4 to TRBJ2-5, with 16 nucleotides matching TRBD2. From germline, CDR1 is SGHNT and CDR2 YYREEE (reference sequence). The CDR3 spans 16 residues. Losses at the gene ends were 2 bases for V and 4 bases for J; bases not matched to a gene: 2. The CDR3 sequence: CASSFGTSGGGETQYF. The CDR3 DNA follows: TGTGCCAGCAGCTTTGGGACTAGCGGGGGGGGAGAGACCCAGTACTTC.

V and J are TRBV7-2 and TRBJ2-7, with 10 nucleotides matching TRBD1. Looked up from germline, CDR1 is SGHTA and CDR2 is FQGNSA. V dropped 3 bases and J dropped 3; count of bases not matched to a gene: 5. This CDR3 has 15 residues. CDR3 protein: CASSLRWDRGYEQYF. The CDR3 region has the DNA TGTGCCAGCAGCTTGAGATGGGACAGGGGCTACGAGCAGTACTTC.

This clone was found once. The chain combines TRBV19 with TRBJ2-4; D call uncertain. Between the trimmed V and J ends, which lost 6 bases and 4 bases, there was a span of 19 bases. The CDR3 consists of 16 residues. The germline V gene has CDR1 LNHDA and CDR2 SQIVND (reference sequence). CDR3 sequence: CASRDARPLTKNIQYF. The DNA for the CDR3 is TGTGCCAGTAGGGATGCACGGCCCTTGACGAAAAACATTCAGTACTTC.

The CDR3 region has the DNA TGTGCCAGAGGGAGTCGGACAGGGGATCGGGATACGCAGTATTTT. It specifies CARGSRTGDRDTQYF. J is TRBJ2-3 and V is TRBV2, with 9 nucleotides matching TRBD1. Trimming removed 9 bases from V and 6 bases from J; junction bases left unmatched: 13. This CDR3 region has 15 residues. Germline V gene lookup returns CDR1 SNHLY and CDR2 FYNNEI.

The chain recombines TRBV14 with TRBJ2-3; 7 nucleotides agree with TRBD1. The junction had 4 bases not matched to a gene; V was cut back by 1 base and J by 9 bases. The CDR3 extends over 13 amino acids. The germline V gene has CDR1 SGHDN and CDR2 FVKESK. The CDR3 is CASSQVRQGTQYF. The CDR3 coding sequence is TGTGCCAGCAGCCAAGTCCGACAGGGAACGCAGTATTTT. The whole variable domain, remainder taken from reference TRBV14 and TRBJ2-3, is EAGVTQFPSHSVIEKGQTVTLRCDPISGHDNLYWYRRVMGKEIKFLLHFVKESKQDESGMPNNRFLAERTGGTYSTLKVQPAELEDSGVYFCASSQVRQGTQYFGPGTRLTVL.

This rearrangement joins TRBV5-5 to TRBJ2-3, with D uncertain. Germline CDR1 is SGHKS and CDR2 is YYEKEE (reference sequence). Trimming shortened V by 10 bases and J by 1 base, and 13 bases separated the two germline ends. The CDR3 totals 13 residues. The CDR3 protein is CASLPSGTDTQYF. Written as DNA, the CDR3 is TGTGCCTCACTCCCGAGCGGCACAGATACGCAGTATTTT.

This sequence joins TRBV29-1 and TRBJ2-7; D unresolved. Trimming shortened V by 3 bases and J by 2 bases, and 14 bases separated the two germline ends. Germline loops: CDR1 SQVTM, CDR2 ANQGSEA. The CDR3 spans 14 residues. Written as DNA, the CDR3 is TGCAGCGTTGAGGACCCTACTGGGACCTACGAGCAGTACTTC. This encodes CSVEDPTGTYEQYF.

This chain links TRBV5-6 with TRBJ2-3, with a tentative D call TRBD1 (6 bases). CDR1 is SGHDT and CDR2 is YYEEEE in the germline V gene. The CDR3 totals 15 residues. Between the trimmed V and J ends, which lost 0 bases and 8 bases, there was a span of 16 bases. CDR3 amino acids: CASSLAGVGAATQYF. CDR3 coding DNA: TGTGCCAGCAGCTTGGCAGGGGTGGGGGCCGCTACGCAGTATTTT.

The rearrangement uses TRBV6-5 and TRBJ1-2, with D perhaps TRBD1 (6 bases). With 3 bases removed from V and 4 bases from J, the gap between germline ends came to 15 bases. Germline loops: CDR1 MNHEY, CDR2 SVGAGI. This CDR3 is 15 amino acids long. For the CDR3, the DNA is TGTGCCAGCAGTTATGGACAGCGGTTCACCTATGGCTACACCTTC. Translation gives CASSYGQRFTYGYTF.

This clone came up a few times. The chain couples TRBV23-1 to TRBJ1-5, with a possible D match to TRBD1 (5 bases). TRBV23-1 is reported as an ORF; its role is uncertain. This CDR3 spans 15 amino acids. The V end was cut by 6 bases, the J end by 4 bases, with 16 bases between. The CDR3 is CASRATGQGNQPQHF. The CDR3 nucleotides read TGCGCCAGCAGGGCAACCGGACAAGGAAATCAGCCCCAGCATTTT.

This clone was recorded a few times. The CDR3 loop is CASSLRGGLDEKLFF. CDR3 coding DNA: TGTGCCAGTAGCCTCCGAGGGGGCCTGGACGAAAAACTGTTTTTT. The V and J genes are TRBV19 and TRBJ1-4; 7 nucleotides match TRBD1. V lost 6 bases, J lost 8 bases, and 12 bases stayed unmatched. This CDR3 contains 15 residues. Germline V CDR1 and CDR2: LNHDA, SQIVND (reference sequence).

The rearrangement links TRBV5-6 to TRBJ2-1; no clear D gene. CDR3 size: 12 residues. Trimming stripped 4 bases from V and 4 bases from J, with 6 bases between. Germline V CDR1 and CDR2: SGHDT, YYEEEE. DNA of the CDR3: TGTGCCAGCAGCCCCGGTTACAATGAGCAGTTCTTC. Translation gives CASSPGYNEQFF.

V usage is TRBV6-7 and J usage is TRBJ2-3; D remains unclear. TRBV6-7 is an open reading frame whose function is uncertain. The CDR3 contains 14 residues. V shed 2 bases and J shed 8 bases, with 14 bases lying between them. The CDR3 DNA reads as TGTGCCAGCAGTTACCAACACCTAGTCACTACGCAGTATTTT. This codes for CASSYQHLVTTQYF.

This chain uses TRBV27 with TRBJ2-3; D uncertain. The germline CDR1 and CDR2 sequences are MNHEY and SMNVEV (reference sequence). Trimming removed 3 bases from V and 6 bases from J, with 4 bases in between. CDR3 size: 11 residues. The CDR3 is CASSFSDTQYF. The CDR3 DNA follows: TGTGCCAGCAGTTTCTCCGATACGCAGTATTTT.

The chain links TRBV7-9 to TRBJ1-3; D is ambiguous. V lost 0 bases and J lost 0, with 9 bases in between. The CDR3 runs to 16 residues. Germline V lookup: CDR1 SEHNR, CDR2 FQNEAQ (reference sequence). As DNA, the CDR3 is TGTGCCAGCAGCTTAGCGGACTCCGACTCTGGAAACACCATATATTTT. Translating it yields CASSLADSDSGNTIYF.

V and J are TRBV6-5 and TRBJ2-3, with D possibly matching TRBD2 (5 bases). Germline CDR1 reads MNHEY; CDR2 reads SVGAGI. V was trimmed by 0 bases and J by 5 bases, leaving 9 bases between them. There are 14 residues in the CDR3. CDR3 in amino acids: CASSYSEAGDTQYF. The CDR3 bases are TGTGCCAGCAGTTACTCAGAGGCGGGAGATACGCAGTATTTT.

This chain links TRBV18 with TRBJ1-4, with TRBD1 as a possible D gene (5 bases). CDR1 KGHSH and CDR2 LQKENI come from the germline V gene. The CDR3 covers 15 residues. Between the trimmed V and J ends, which lost 4 bases and 3 bases, there was a span of 12 bases. The CDR3 bases are TGTGCCAGCTCACGGCAGGGTTCGGCTAATGAAAAACTGTTTTTT. It encodes CASSRQGSANEKLFF.

The chain links TRBV9 to TRBJ1-1, with D unclear. Looked up from germline, CDR1 is SGDLS and CDR2 is YYNGEE. V lost 4 bases, J lost 4 bases, and 14 bases lay in between. CDR3 length: 14 residues. The CDR3 DNA is TGTGCCAGCAGCCACGGGAACACGGGCACTGAAGCTTTCTTT. Translation gives CASSHGNTGTEAFF.

The genes are TRBV6-6 and TRBJ1-4; D perhaps matches TRBD1 (5 bases). The CDR3 is 15 amino acids. Germline V gene sequence: CDR1 MNHNY, CDR2 SVGAGI (reference sequence). The V end lost 2 bases, the J end lost 3 bases, and 10 bases lay between the germline ends. The CDR3 loop is CASSYGGLANEKLFF. CDR3 sequence (DNA): TGTGCCAGCAGTTACGGGGGTTTAGCTAATGAAAAACTGTTTTTT.

This clone was recorded only once. The V gene is TRBV30, the J gene TRBJ2-7; 8 bases are a match to TRBD1. V gave up 0 bases and J gave up 4 bases; unmatched junction bases: 8. The CDR3 runs 15 residues. Germline V lookup: CDR1 GTSNPN, CDR2 SVGIG (reference sequence). The CDR3 bases are TGTGCCTGGAGTGTAATATGGGACAGGTCGTACGAGCAGTACTTC. It translates to CAWSVIWDRSYEQYF.

The sample holds a few counts of this clone. J is TRBJ2-3 and V is TRBV4-1; D remains ambiguous. V dropped 0 bases and J dropped 0 bases, with 13 bases sitting between them. Germline lookup yields CDR1 MGHRA and CDR2 YSYEKL. The CDR3 consists of 17 residues. CDR3 amino acids: CASSQDRWSISTDTQYF. The CDR3 DNA is TGCGCCAGCAGCCAAGATCGCTGGAGCATAAGCACAGATACGCAGTATTTT.

This chain joins TRBV7-9 and TRBJ2-2; D unresolved. Trimming removed 3 bases from V and 5 bases from J, with 13 bases in between. This CDR3 region has 15 residues. The germline CDR1 and CDR2 sequences are SEHNR and FQNEAQ (reference sequence). The DNA of the CDR3 is TGTGCCAGCAGCTTTCGACGCCCACCGACCGGGGAGCTGTTTTTT. Residues: CASSFRRPPTGELFF.

The chain carries TRBV2 and TRBJ2-7; TRBD1 aligns across 8 bases. The trim removed 4 bases at V and 6 bases at J, leaving 14 bases unmatched. This CDR3 contains 16 residues. Per germline, CDR1 SNHLY and CDR2 FYNNEI. The DNA for the CDR3 is TGTGCCAGCAGTGGACAGGGGCCCCCGTTGGAGGGCGAGCAGTACTTC. Translation: CASSGQGPPLEGEQYF.

The gene calls are TRBV19 and TRBJ2-1; possible D gene TRBD1, 6 bases. Germline CDR1 LNHDA, CDR2 SQIVND (reference sequence). The ends were cut back, 5 bases at V and 3 bases at J, with 14 bases in the middle. The CDR3 is 15 amino acids. The DNA for the CDR3 is TGTGCCAGTAGTGGGGGCCCCGGTCGCTACAATGAGCAGTTCTTC. It encodes CASSGGPGRYNEQFF.

The CDR3 loop is CASSPSWTGIRETQYF. CDR3 DNA sequence: TGTGCCAGCAGCCCCAGTTGGACAGGGATACGAGAGACCCAGTACTTC. The chain recombines TRBV27 with TRBJ2-5; TRBD1 aligns across 8 bases. The CDR3 spans 16 residues. The germline gives CDR1 MNHEY, CDR2 SMNVEV (reference sequence). V shed 6 bases and J 4 bases; nucleotides not matched to a gene: 13.

This chain connects TRBV5-1 to TRBJ2-3; no clear D. This CDR3 contains 15 residues. V lost 2 bases and J lost 1, with 11 bases in between. Germline CDR1 reads SGHRS; CDR2 reads YFSETQ. The CDR3 DNA is TGCGCCAGCAGCTTAGATCCTGGGGGCACAGATACGCAGTATTTT. Translating gives CASSLDPGGTDTQYF.

Concerning this clone: Within the sample, other DNA sequences also encode this same CDR3. This chain links TRBV15 with TRBJ2-2; D uncertain. The V and J ends lost 4 bases and 4 bases respectively, with 7 bases between them. Germline V gene sequence: CDR1 LNHNV, CDR2 YYDKDF (reference sequence). There are 13 residues in the CDR3. The CDR3 reads CATSNGFTGELFF. CDR3 nucleotides: TGTGCCACCAGCAATGGTTTCACCGGGGAGCTGTTTTTT.

This sequence joins TRBV13 and TRBJ2-1; 9 nucleotides match TRBD2. The trim removed 4 bases at V and 1 base at J, leaving 5 bases unmatched. Per germline, CDR1 PRHDT and CDR2 FYEKMQ (reference sequence). The CDR3 spans 16 residues. In DNA, the CDR3 is TGTGCCAGCAGCTCTTTGCGGGGGGGATCCTACAATGAGCAGTTCTTC. As protein: CASSSLRGGSYNEQFF. Based on the CDR3 plus reference TRBV13 and TRBJ2-1, the full variable domain is AAGVIQSPRHLIKEKRETATLKCYPIPRHDTVYWYQQGPGQDPQFLISFYEKMQSDKGSIPDRFSAQQFSDYHSELNMSSLELGDSALYFCASSSLRGGSYNEQFFGPGTRLTVL.

The rearrangement links TRBV27 to TRBJ1-1; a possible D gene is TRBD1 (6 bases). In germline, CDR1 is MNHEY, CDR2 SMNVEV (reference sequence). This CDR3 comprises 11 residues. V was trimmed by 5 bases and J by 7 bases, leaving 8 bases between them. The DNA for the CDR3 is TGTGCCAGCAGTAAGGGGGGTGAAGCTTTCTTT. This translates into CASSKGGEAFF.